This T cell receptor beta chain is from a study of blood T cell repertoires in COVID-19. About the study: The samples span acute and convalescent COVID-19 from the United States, Italy and Spain. T cells, B-cell-depleted T cells, or PBMCs provided the cDNA or gDNA that served as material.

V was clipped by 4 bases and J by 5 bases, with 11 bases between them. The CDR3 is 14 amino acids. The germline CDR1 and CDR2 sequences are MNHEY and SMNVEV (reference sequence). In the original processing: Reference gene primer amplification gave estimated nucleated cell counts. Clones were sequenced by immunoSEQ multiplex PCR, and TCRdb holds only the in-frame ones, with some missing. V, J and clone size reflect that table, while D and trimming were determined from the DNA. Found here are approximately 150,000 clones, roughly 81% of them singletons; the top ten hold approximately 1%. The rearrangement links TRBV27 to TRBJ2-2; the D gene is possibly TRBD2 (6 bases). Sequencing was done on a sample of peripheral blood. The sequence was collected from a man in his forties with acute or convalescent COVID-19. The CDR3 is CASSYPGGTGELFF. CDR3 DNA: TGTGCCAGCAGTTACCCCGGGGGAACCGGGGAGCTGTTTTTT.